This T cell receptor beta chain was retrieved from a study of regulatory T cells in long-lasting Graves disease. This CDR3 is 15 amino acids long. Germline loops: CDR1 SGHVS, CDR2 FQNEAQ. For TCR beta, libraries came from iRepertoire HTBI primers and Arm-PCR of CDR3 regions. TCRdb called the multiplex PCR reads again in MiXCR, with one record for every CDR3 protein. The sample yields 250,000 to 300,000 distinct CDR3 sequences, around 19% seen once. Comments on this clonotype: Possible read error: a much larger clone is one base away. A read error is likely, as this CDR3 ends without the conserved phenylalanine or tryptophan.

Time point specified: newly diagnosed GD, antithyroid drugs for less than 3 months. Making the TCR library involved RNA that had been extracted from PBMCs. These data also formed part of another study, on T cells in Graves' hyperthyroidism and ophthalmopathy. That study reports: RT-PCR in the first round (using the HTBI primer set) targeted the TCR CDR3. Ophthalmopathy cases were set apart from stable hyperthyroidism by a 13 V-J model.

The gene calls are TRBV7-8 and TRBJ2-3; weak D call: TRBD1 (6 bases). Judging by the DNA end, TRBJ1-1 fits better; the J call may be wrong. The origin of this receptor is a woman between 25 and 40 years old with Graves disease. Source: peripheral blood mononuclear cells (PBMCs), taken at new diagnosis, from a patient treated with antithyroid drugs. CDR3 amino acids: CASSLPGQGSAEAFL. The CDR3 bases are TGTGCCAGCAGCCTACCGGGACAAGGATCGGCTGAAGCTTTCCTT.